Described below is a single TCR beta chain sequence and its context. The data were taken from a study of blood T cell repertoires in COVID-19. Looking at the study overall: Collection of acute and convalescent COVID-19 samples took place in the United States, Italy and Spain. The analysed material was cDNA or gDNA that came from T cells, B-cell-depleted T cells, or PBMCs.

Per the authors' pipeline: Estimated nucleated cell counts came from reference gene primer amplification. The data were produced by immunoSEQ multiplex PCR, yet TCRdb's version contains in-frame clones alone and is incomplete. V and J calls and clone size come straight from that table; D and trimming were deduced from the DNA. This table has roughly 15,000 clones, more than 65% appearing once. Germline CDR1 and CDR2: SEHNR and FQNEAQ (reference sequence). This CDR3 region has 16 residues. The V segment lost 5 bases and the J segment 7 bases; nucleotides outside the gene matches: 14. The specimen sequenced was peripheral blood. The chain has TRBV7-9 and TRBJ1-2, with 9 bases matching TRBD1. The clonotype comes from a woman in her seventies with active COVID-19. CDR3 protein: CASSGRARTGDGGYTF. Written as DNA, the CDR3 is TGTGCCAGCAGCGGAAGAGCCCGGACAGGGGACGGTGGCTACACCTTC.